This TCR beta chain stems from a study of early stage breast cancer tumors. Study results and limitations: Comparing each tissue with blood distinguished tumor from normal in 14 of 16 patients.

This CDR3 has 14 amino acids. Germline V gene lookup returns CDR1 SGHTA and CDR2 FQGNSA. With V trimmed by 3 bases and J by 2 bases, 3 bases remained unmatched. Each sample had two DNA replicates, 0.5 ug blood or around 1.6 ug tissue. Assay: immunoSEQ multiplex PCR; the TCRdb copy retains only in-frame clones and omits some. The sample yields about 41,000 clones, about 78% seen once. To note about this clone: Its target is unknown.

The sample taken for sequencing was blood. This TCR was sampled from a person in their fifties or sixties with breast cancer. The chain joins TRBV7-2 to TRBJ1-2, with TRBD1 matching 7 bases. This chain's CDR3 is CASSFLGQNYGYTF. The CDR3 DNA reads TGTGCCAGCAGCTTTTTGGGACAGAACTATGGCTACACCTTC.